This T cell receptor beta chain emerged from a study of T cells in Graves' hyperthyroidism and ophthalmopathy (dated 2019 in TCRdb). Study-wide context: Peripheral blood was sampled at the time of initial diagnosis, prior to any treatment. After blood sampling, hyperthyroidism patients were treated with methimazole at a starting dose of 30 mg daily, and ophthalmopathy patients were treated with high-dose intravenous methylprednisolone. The paper describes TCR Vbeta CDR3 sequencing of 135 peripheral blood samples, made up of roughly 40 ophthalmopathy patients, some 76 hyperthyroidism patients and 17 progressor patients. An independent validation cohort of 18 to 20 hyperthyroidism patients and over 15 patients who later progressed to ophthalmopathy tested prospective prediction of ophthalmopathy. Thyroid tissue and blood T-cell repertoires from several Graves' hyperthyroidism patients were also compared in the study. A discovery cohort of about 100 patients, 43 with Graves' ophthalmopathy and 57 with stable Graves' hyperthyroidism, was used to find distinguishing TCR V-J signatures. The 85 to 100 discovery patients were divided at random into training and test sets in a 7:3 ratio.

This clonotype was recorded many times. This receptor's antigen is unknown. No much larger clone exists at a distance of one base, and base qualities are not known. The TCR beta CDR3 regions were amplified from the RNA transcripts. For the first round of RT-PCR on the TCR CDR3, the HTBI primer set was used together with the Qiagen OneStep RT-PCR kit. A second multiplex PCR round built the libraries, followed by size selection and purification. Libraries were sequenced paired-end with 100 bp reads on an Illumina HiSeq2000. As for how the authors treated the data: SOAPnuke was used to process the raw data, throwing out any read that contained adapters or uncalled bases, had a mean Phred below 15, or lacked an exact constant-primer or identifier match. High-quality paired reads were merged with COPE v1.2.5, and unique nucleotide sequences were defined as clonotypes. MiTCR v1.1 was used to align the clonotypes against IMGT TRBV, TRBD and TRBJ reference segments. The analysis was restricted to V-J combinations with a frequency above 0.0001, which together covered about 99% of the repertoires. A TCS score was defined as the ratio of F50 (clonal expansion) to E x V (chaos), with BLOSUM62-based TCRdist applied between CDR3 peptides within each V-J. Welch's t-statistics and random forest reduced just over 500 V-J features to 10 to 15, which were used in a naive Bayes classifier (R e1071). The public reads were reprocessed in TCRdb via fastp at Q25 and MiXCR, keeping in-frame beta chains. For every CDR3 protein sequence, its rows merge into one entry that carries the most common genes and DNA. These V and J calls originate from TCRdb's pipeline instead of the authors' own analysis. This sample gives 660,000 or so distinct CDR3 sequences in total; around 20% of them show up just once. In total, the top ten clones hold under 35% of the sample.

Moderately to severely active disease, a Clinical Activity Score of at least 3, a NOSPECS grade of at least 4, and a duration under 3 months were present in ophthalmopathy patients. The study excluded patients with uncontrolled infections, other autoimmune diseases, pregnancy or lactation. Diagnoses relied on clinical symptoms, serum thyroxine and TRAb, thyroid ultrasound and orbital computed tomography. Ficoll-Paque density gradient centrifugation was used to isolate PBMCs from approximately 10 ml of fresh peripheral blood. Trizol reagent was used to extract total RNA, and RNA quality was then checked on an Agilent 2100 Bioanalyzer. Summary of the overall study and its limitations: In validation, the model predicted progression to ophthalmopathy with 55% to 71% sensitivity and roughly 75% specificity, a median of around six months before onset. No statistical method was used to set the sample size in advance, and investigators knew the group allocation. A 13 V-J signature model separated ophthalmopathy from stable hyperthyroidism, with around 91% sensitivity and roughly 81% specificity in cross-validation and 80%/75% in testing. Blood samples also contained most of the expanded thyroid clonotypes (frequency above 0.001), which suggests that blood repertoires may reflect thyroid immune responses.

Sequences were obtained from blood. The receptor was derived from a young man with Graves' ophthalmopathy.

The CDR3 region has the sequence CASRLTLEPWRTSTEYGEQYF. The nucleotides read TGTGCCAGCAGACTTACCCTGGAGCCTTGGAGGACTAGCACCGAATATGGGGAGCAGTACTTC. The sequence joins TRBV28 to TRBJ2-7; 8 of the junction bases match TRBD2. Clipping removes 6 bases from V and 7 bases from J, with 32 as the unmatched junction base count. Its CDR3 holds 21 amino acids, cysteine through phenylalanine. The read is trimmed to its CDR3 DNA, 63 bases read in frame from base 1. Via the germline V gene, CDR1 is MDHEN and CDR2 SYDVKM.